Shown below are 10 T cell receptor beta chains from a single sample sequenced in a study of regulatory T cells in long-lasting Graves disease. Assembly of TCR beta libraries relied on iRepertoire HTBI primers together with Arm-PCR of CDR3 regions. In TCRdb, the multiplex PCR reads were re-called with MiXCR into one record per CDR3 protein. Found here are about 310,000 distinct CDR3 sequences, 20% to 25% of them singletons; the top ten hold approximately 53%. Time point of the sample: persistent/refractory GD, antithyroid drugs over 5 years with positive TRAb. Construction of the TCR library relied on RNA isolated from PBMCs. The starting material was peripheral blood mononuclear cells (PBMCs), obtained when the disease was refractory, from a patient treated with antithyroid drugs. All receptors come from a female donor with Graves disease.

V gene TRBV6-5 combines with J gene TRBJ2-1, with D uncertain. Germline CDR1 MNHEY, CDR2 SVGAGI. Trimming pared 1 base from V and 8 bases from J, leaving 3 bases between. This CDR3 contains 11 residues. In DNA form, the CDR3 reads TGTGCCAGCAGTTACTGGTATGAGCAGTTCTTC. Its translation is CASSYWYEQFF.

The chain carries TRBV15 and TRBJ2-7, with 8 bases aligning to TRBD1. The V gene's germline CDR1 is LNHNV and CDR2 YYDKDF (reference sequence). The CDR3 is 14 amino acids. The trim removed 5 bases at V and 6 bases at J, leaving 9 bases unmatched. This CDR3 reads CATSPRQGLGEQYF. The CDR3 coding sequence is TGTGCCACCAGCCCAAGACAGGGGCTGGGCGAGCAGTACTTC. The full variable domain, its missing parts supplied by reference TRBV15 and TRBJ2-7, is DAMVIQNPRYQVTQFGKPVTLSCSQTLNHNVMYWYQQKSSQAPKLLFHYYDKDFNNEADTPDNFQSRRPNTSFCFLDIRSPGLGDTAMYLCATSPRQGLGEQYFGPGTRLTVT.

This rearrangement joins TRBV4-1 to TRBJ2-7; D call uncertain. V was cut by 0 bases and J by 6 bases, with 12 bases left in between. Germline lookup yields CDR1 MGHRA and CDR2 YSYEKL. The CDR3 is made up of 14 amino acids. The CDR3 DNA is TGCGCCAGCAGCCAAGAAGGGATGGGCCCCGAGCAGTACTTC. Protein: CASSQEGMGPEQYF.

The chain carries TRBV30 and TRBJ2-1; D unclear. Per the germline V gene, CDR1 is GTSNPN and CDR2 is SVGIG (reference sequence). V was trimmed by 2 bases and J by 5 bases, leaving 4 bases between them. This CDR3 spans 11 amino acids. The CDR3 coding sequence is TGTGCCTGGAGTCAGAACAATGAGCAGTTCTTC. Translation gives CAWSQNNEQFF.

This sequence joins TRBV12-3 or TRBV12-4 and TRBJ2-2; D uncertain. The germline V and J ends were trimmed by 3 bases and 0 bases, with 8 bases remaining between them. The CDR3 is 15 residues long. The CDR3 nucleotides are TGTGCCAGCAGTTTGGAAGTATCGAACACCGGGGAGCTGTTTTTT. Its translation is CASSLEVSNTGELFF.

This clonotype has only a few counts. The rearrangement uses TRBV28 and TRBJ2-4; 7 nucleotides line up with TRBD2. Trimming at V came to 5 bases and at J to 1 base, leaving 11 bases not matched to a gene. The CDR3 runs to 17 residues. In germline, CDR1 is MDHEN, CDR2 SYDVKM. CDR3 protein: CASSDVWGGEAKNIQYF. Here the CDR3 DNA reads TGTGCCAGCAGTGACGTTTGGGGGGGAGAGGCCAAAAACATTCAGTACTTC.

This clonotype was recorded a few times. V usage is TRBV6-1 and J usage is TRBJ1-1; tentative D call: TRBD1 (5 bases). CDR1 MNHNS and CDR2 SASEGT come from the germline V gene. CDR3 size: 14 residues. The V end was cut by 4 bases, the J end by 4 bases, with 13 bases between. CDR3 DNA sequence: TGTGCCAGCAGTGGACAAGGGGTTCTCACTGAAGCTTTCTTT. Translation: CASSGQGVLTEAFF.

The sample holds many counts of this clonotype. The chain is built from TRBV30 and TRBJ2-7; TRBD2 agrees at 7 bases. The CDR3 is 11 residues long. The germline gives CDR1 GTSNPN, CDR2 SVGIG (reference sequence). V gave up 5 bases and J gave up 2 bases; unmatched junction bases: 0. The CDR3 sequence: CAWAGAYEQYF. In DNA, the CDR3 is TGTGCCTGGGCGGGAGCCTACGAGCAGTACTTC.

This clonotype has at least ten counts. The rearrangement links TRBV11-2 to TRBJ2-7; D might be TRBD1 or TRBD2, each matching 6 bases. V lost 5 bases and J 3 bases, leaving 17 bases between the germline ends. Germline V CDR1 and CDR2: SGHAT, FQNNGV. This CDR3 is built from 15 residues. Here the CDR3 DNA reads TGTGCCAGCAGCCAAGCCCGGGGGCGCGTCTACGAGCAGTACTTC. Amino acid sequence: CASSQARGRVYEQYF.

This clonotype was seen only a few times. V gene TRBV20-1 combines with J gene TRBJ2-7; D is ambiguous. The CDR3 sequence is 13 residues long. CDR1 DFQATT and CDR2 SNEGSKA come from the germline V gene (reference sequence). V lost 2 bases to trimming and J lost 9 bases, with 17 bases between them. The CDR3 loop is CSARSDTYHGQYF. CDR3 bases: TGCAGTGCTAGATCCGACACTTACCACGGGCAGTACTTC.